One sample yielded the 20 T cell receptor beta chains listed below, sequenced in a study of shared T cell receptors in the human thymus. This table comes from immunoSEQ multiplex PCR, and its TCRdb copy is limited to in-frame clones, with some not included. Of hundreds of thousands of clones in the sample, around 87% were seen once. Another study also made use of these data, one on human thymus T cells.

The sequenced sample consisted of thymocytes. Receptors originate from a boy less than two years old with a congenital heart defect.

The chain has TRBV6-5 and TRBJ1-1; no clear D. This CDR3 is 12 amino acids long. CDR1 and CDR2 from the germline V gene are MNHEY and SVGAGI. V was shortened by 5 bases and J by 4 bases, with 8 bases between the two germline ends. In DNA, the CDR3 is TGTGCCAGCAGTGAGGTTGGCACTGAAGCTTTCTTT. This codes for CASSEVGTEAFF.

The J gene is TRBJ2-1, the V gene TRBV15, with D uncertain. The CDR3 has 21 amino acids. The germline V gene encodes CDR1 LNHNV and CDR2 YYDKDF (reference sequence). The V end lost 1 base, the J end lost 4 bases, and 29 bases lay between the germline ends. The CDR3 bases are TGTGCCACCAGCAGAGCGGAATATTGGCTACCAGGTAGGCTCCCATACAATGAGCAGTTCTTC. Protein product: CATSRAEYWLPGRLPYNEQFF.

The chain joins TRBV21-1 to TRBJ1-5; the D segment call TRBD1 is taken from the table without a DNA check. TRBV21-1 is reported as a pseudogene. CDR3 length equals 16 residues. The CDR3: CASSKACRGEVEPQHF. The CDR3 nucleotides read TGTGCCAGCAGCAAAGCGTGCAGGGGAGAAGTTGAGCCCCAGCATTTT.

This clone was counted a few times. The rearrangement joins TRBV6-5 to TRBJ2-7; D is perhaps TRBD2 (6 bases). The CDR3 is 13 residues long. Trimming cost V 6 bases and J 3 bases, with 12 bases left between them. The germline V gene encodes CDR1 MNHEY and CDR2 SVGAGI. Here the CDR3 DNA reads TGTGCCAGCAGGACTAGTTTGTACTACGAGCAGTACTTC. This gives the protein CASRTSLYYEQYF.

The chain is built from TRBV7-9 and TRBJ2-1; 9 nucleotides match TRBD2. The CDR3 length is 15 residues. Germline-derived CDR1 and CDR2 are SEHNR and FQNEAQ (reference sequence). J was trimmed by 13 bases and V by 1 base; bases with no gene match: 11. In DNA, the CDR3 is TGTGCCAGCAGCTTAGGGGCGGGAGGGTTTGAGGATCAGTTCTTC. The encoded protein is CASSLGAGGFEDQFF.

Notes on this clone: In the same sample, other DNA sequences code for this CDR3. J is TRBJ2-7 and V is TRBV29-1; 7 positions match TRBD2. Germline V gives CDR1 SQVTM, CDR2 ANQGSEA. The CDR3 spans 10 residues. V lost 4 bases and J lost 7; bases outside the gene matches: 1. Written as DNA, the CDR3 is TGCAGCGTTGGGGGAGGGGAGCAGTACTTC. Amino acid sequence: CSVGGGEQYF.

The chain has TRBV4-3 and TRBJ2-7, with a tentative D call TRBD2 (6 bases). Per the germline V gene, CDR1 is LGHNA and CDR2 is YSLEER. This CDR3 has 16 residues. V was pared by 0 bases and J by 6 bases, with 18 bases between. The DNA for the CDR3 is TGCGCCAGCAGCCAAGATGGGGAGCGGGTCTTGGGCGAGCAGTACTTC. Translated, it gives CASSQDGERVLGEQYF.

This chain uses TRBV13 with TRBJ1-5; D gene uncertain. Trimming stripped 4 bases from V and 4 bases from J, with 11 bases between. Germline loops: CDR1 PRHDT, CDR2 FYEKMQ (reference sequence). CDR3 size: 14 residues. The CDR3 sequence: CASSYKTDNQPQHF. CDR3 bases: TGTGCCAGCAGCTACAAGACTGATAATCAGCCCCAGCATTTT.

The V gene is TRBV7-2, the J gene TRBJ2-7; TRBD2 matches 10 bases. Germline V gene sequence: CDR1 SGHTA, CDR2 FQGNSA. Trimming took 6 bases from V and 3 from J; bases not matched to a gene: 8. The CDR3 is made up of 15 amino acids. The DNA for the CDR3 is TGTGCCAGCAGGTTACTAGCGGGGCACGTCTACGAGCAGTACTTC. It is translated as CASRLLAGHVYEQYF. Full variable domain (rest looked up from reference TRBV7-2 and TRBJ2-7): GAGVSQSPSNKVTEKGKDVELRCDPISGHTALYWYRQSLGQGLEFLIYFQGNSAPDKSGLPSDRFSAERTGGSVSTLTIQRTQQEDSAVYLCASRLLAGHVYEQYFGPGTRLTVT.

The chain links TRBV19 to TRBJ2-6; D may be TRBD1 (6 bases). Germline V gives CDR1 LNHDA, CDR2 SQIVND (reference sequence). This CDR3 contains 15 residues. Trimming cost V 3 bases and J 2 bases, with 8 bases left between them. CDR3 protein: CASSIPGAGANVLTF. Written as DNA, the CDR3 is TGTGCCAGTAGTATTCCAGGGGCTGGGGCCAACGTCCTGACTTTC.

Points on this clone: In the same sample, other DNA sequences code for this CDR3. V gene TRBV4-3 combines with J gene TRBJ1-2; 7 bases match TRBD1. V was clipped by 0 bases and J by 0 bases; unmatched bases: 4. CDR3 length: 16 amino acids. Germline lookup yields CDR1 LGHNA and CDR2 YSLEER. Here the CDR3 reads CASSQDPQGANYGYTF. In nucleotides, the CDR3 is TGCGCCAGCAGCCAAGATCCCCAGGGGGCTAACTATGGCTACACCTTC.

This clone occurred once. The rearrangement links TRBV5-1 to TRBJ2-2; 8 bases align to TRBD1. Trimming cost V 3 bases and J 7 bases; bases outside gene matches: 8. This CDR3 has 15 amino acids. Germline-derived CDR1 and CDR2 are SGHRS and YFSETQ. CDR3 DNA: TGCGCCAGCAGCTATTCAGGGGGCTCGGTCGGGGAGCTGTTTTTT. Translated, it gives CASSYSGGSVGELFF.

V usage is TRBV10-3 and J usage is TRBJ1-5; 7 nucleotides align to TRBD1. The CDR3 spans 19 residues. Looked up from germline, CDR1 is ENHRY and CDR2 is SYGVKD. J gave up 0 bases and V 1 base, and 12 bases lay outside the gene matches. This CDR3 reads CAISELNRTGRYSNQPQHF. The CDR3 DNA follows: TGTGCCATCAGTGAGTTAAACCGGACAGGCCGATATAGCAATCAGCCCCAGCATTTT.

DNA for the CDR3: TGTGCCAGCAGCCCTCGGACAGGGAAGGGCGAGCAGTACTTC. Its protein is CASSPRTGKGEQYF. The chain couples TRBV5-5 to TRBJ2-7, with 8 bases that match TRBD1. V lost 4 bases to trimming and J lost 6 bases; unmatched junction nucleotides: 9. This CDR3 comprises 14 residues. Germline V gives CDR1 SGHKS, CDR2 YYEKEE (reference sequence).

The DNA for the CDR3 is TGTGCCAGCTCAGACCCCCTCGACAGAGACACTAACTATGGCTACACCTTC. This sequence encodes CASSDPLDRDTNYGYTF. The V and J genes are TRBV25-1 and TRBJ1-2, with D possibly being TRBD1 (5 bases). The CDR3 contains 17 residues. V lost 8 bases to trimming and J lost 0 bases, with 22 bases between them. CDR1 is MGHDK, CDR2 SYGVNS, per germline.

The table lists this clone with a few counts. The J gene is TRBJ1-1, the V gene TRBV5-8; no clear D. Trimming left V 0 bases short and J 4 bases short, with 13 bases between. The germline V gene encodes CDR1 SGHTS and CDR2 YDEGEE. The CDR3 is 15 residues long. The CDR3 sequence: CASSLGGEGGTEAFF. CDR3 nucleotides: TGTGCCAGCAGCTTGGGGGGAGAGGGAGGCACTGAAGCTTTCTTT.

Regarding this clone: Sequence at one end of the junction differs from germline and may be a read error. The CDR3 region has the DNA TGTGCCTGGAGTGTCTACTATGAGCAGTTCTTC. This encodes CAWSVYYEQFF. The chain recombines TRBV30 with TRBJ2-1, with D unresolved. The V gene's germline CDR1 is GTSNPN and CDR2 SVGIG (reference sequence). The CDR3 is 11 residues long.

CDR3 region: CASRGTGSIHYEQYF. The DNA for the CDR3 is TGTGCCAGCAGAGGGACAGGGTCTATCCACTACGAGCAGTACTTC. V is TRBV27 and J is TRBJ2-7; 9 bases match TRBD1. With 6 bases clipped from V and 3 bases from J, the junction kept 9 bases outside the gene matches. CDR1 and CDR2 (germline): MNHEY, SMNVEV (reference sequence). This CDR3 comprises 15 residues.

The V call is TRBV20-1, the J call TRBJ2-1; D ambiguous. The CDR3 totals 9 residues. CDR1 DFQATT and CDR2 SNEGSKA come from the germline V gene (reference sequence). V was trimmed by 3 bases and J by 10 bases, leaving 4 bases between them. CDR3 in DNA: TGCAGTGCTAGGGGCGAGCAGTTCTTC. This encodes CSARGEQFF.

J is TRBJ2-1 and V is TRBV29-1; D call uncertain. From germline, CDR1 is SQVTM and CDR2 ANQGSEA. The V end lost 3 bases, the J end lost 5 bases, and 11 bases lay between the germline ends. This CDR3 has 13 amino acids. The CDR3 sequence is CSVESGSDNEQFF. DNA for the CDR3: TGCAGCGTTGAGTCTGGCAGCGACAATGAGCAGTTCTTC.